This T cell receptor (beta chain) appears in the sequencing data of a study of metastatic and nonmetastatic thyroid tumors. Turning to the study itself: Samples came from malignant and benign thyroid patients, and repertoires were compared across blood and tumor or nodule tissue. General study findings and limits: Reports indicated that malignant thyroid tumors showed significantly higher TCR beta diversity than benign nodules did, in blood and tumor.

This clone was seen ten or more times. Its antigen is unknown. A read error may produce the germline difference seen at one junction end. In the authors' workflow: What underpinned the distant-metastasis classifier for papillary thyroid cancer was the set of CDR3 differences across clinicopathological groups. TCRdb redid the clone calls on the PCR reads using MiXCR. The V and J calls and clone size come from TCRdb's table, not from the authors' own analysis. This sample yields about 62,000 clones, of which under 5% are seen a single time; about 22% belongs to the top ten. Germline lookup yields CDR1 SGHVS and CDR2 FNYEAQ. The CDR3 contains 17 residues. All patients were untreated before thyroid surgery.

The origin of this receptor is a female donor with papillary thyroid cancer or a benign thyroid nodule (not recorded which). Some clones in this sample may be carry-over from other donors' samples. This chain uses TRBV7-6 with TRBJ2-3; a weak D match, TRBD2 (7 bases). Sequenced: blood. Here the CDR3 reads CASSPEGGRVSTDTRYF. The CDR3 nucleotides are TGTGCCAGCAGCCCCGAGGGGGGGCGAGTCAGCACAGATACGCGGTATTTT. Full variable domain (missing parts from reference TRBV7-6 and TRBJ2-3): GAGVSQSPRYKVTKRGQDVALRCDPISGHVSLYWYRQALGQGPEFLTYFNYEAQQDKSGLPNDRFSAERPEGSISTLTIQRTEQRDSAMYRCASSPEGGRVSTDTRYFGPGTRLTVL.